This TCR beta chain was sequenced in a study of T cell changes during pregnancy in multiple sclerosis. The CDR3 covers 14 residues. V was clipped by 6 bases and J by 1 base; unmatched bases: 5. From germline, CDR1 is SGHNT and CDR2 YYREEE (reference sequence). Repertoires were generated with immunoSEQ multiplex PCR, while TCRdb's copy carries only in-frame clones and drops some. The sample includes tens of thousands of clones, around 94% seen only once; the top ten take about 0.84%. The receptor was derived from a female donor with multiple sclerosis, enrolled in a pregnancy study. The source was peripheral blood, collected in the third trimester of pregnancy. The chain combines TRBV5-4 with TRBJ1-1, with 8 positions matching TRBD1. Written as DNA, the CDR3 is TGTGCCAGCATCGCGGACAGGGAGAACACTGAAGCTTTCTTT. Translated: CASIADRENTEAFF.